This TCR beta chain was identified during a study of CD8 T cells in Susac syndrome. About 0.5 to 1 ug RNA was reverse transcribed with random hexamers. TCRdb passed the immunoSEQ multiplex PCR reads through MiXCR, listing each CDR3 protein once. The sample yields about 120,000 distinct CDR3 sequences, about 93% seen once. Germline V gene sequence: CDR1 SQVTM, CDR2 ANQGSEA. Trimming took off 4 bases at V and 5 bases at J, with 15 bases between the two ends. The CDR3 is 14 amino acids. V gene TRBV29-1 combines with J gene TRBJ1-5; the D gene is possibly TRBD1 (6 bases). The source material was CD4+ T cells from PBMCs. This sequence originates from a human donor in good health. The CDR3 here is CSVVQGTRDQPQHF. As DNA, the CDR3 is TGCAGCGTTGTACAGGGCACCCGGGATCAGCCCCAGCATTTT.